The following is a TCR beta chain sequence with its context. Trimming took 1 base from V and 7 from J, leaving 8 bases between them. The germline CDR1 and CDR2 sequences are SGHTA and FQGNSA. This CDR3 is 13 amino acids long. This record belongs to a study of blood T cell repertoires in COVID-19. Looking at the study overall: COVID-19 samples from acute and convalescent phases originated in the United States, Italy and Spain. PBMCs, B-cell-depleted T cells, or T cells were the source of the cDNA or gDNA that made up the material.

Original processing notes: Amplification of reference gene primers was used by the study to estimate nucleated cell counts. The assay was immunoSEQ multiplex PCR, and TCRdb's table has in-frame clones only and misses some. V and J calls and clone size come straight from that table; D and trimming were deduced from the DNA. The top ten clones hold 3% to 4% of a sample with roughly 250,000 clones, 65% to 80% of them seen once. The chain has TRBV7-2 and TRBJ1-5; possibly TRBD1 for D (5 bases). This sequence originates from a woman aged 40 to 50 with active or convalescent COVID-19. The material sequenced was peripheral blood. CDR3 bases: TGTGCCAGCAGCTTAGAGGGGATCCAGCCCCAGCATTTT. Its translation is CASSLEGIQPQHF.